The 20 T cell receptor beta chains listed next were all sequenced from one sample in a study of OX40 agonist ivuxolimab in advanced cancers. Here immunoSEQ multiplex PCR was the method, and the copy in TCRdb shows in-frame clones only, minus some. The table includes 20,000 or so clones, 88% detected once. The source material was CD4+ or CD8+ T cells sorted from blood, sampled in a trial of the OX40 agonist ivuxolimab. These receptors were taken from an adult with an advanced solid tumor such as melanoma, head and neck, liver or kidney cancer.

The chain carries TRBV7-8 and TRBJ2-3; no firm D call. The ends were cut back, 2 bases at V and 4 bases at J, with 4 bases in the middle. This CDR3 region has 12 residues. The germline gives CDR1 SGHVS, CDR2 FQNEAQ. In DNA form, the CDR3 reads TGTGCCAGCAGCTTACGGTCAGATACGCAGTATTTT. Translation gives CASSLRSDTQYF.

The chain couples TRBV5-6 to TRBJ1-2; D gene uncertain. Per germline, CDR1 SGHDT and CDR2 YYEEEE. The CDR3 loop spans 17 amino acids. Trimming stripped 2 bases from V and 0 bases from J, with 17 bases between. Here the CDR3 reads CASSFDLGWAANYGYTF. In DNA, the CDR3 is TGTGCCAGCAGCTTTGATTTGGGTTGGGCAGCTAACTATGGCTACACCTTC. Full variable domain (remainder filled in from reference TRBV5-6 and TRBJ1-2): DAGVTQSPTHLIKTRGQQVTLRCSPKSGHDTVSWYQQALGQGPQFIFQYYEEEERQRGNFPDRFSGHQFPNYSSELNVNALLLGDSALYLCASSFDLGWAANYGYTFGSGTRLTVV.

This rearrangement joins TRBV2 to TRBJ2-1; 7 positions agree with TRBD1. The CDR3 is 15 residues long. J was trimmed by 2 bases and V by 6 bases; bases with no gene match: 7. CDR1 and CDR2 (germline): SNHLY, FYNNEI. The CDR3 DNA reads TGTGCCAGCAGGGAACAGGGGTCAGCCTACAATGAGCAGTTCTTC. Its protein is CASREQGSAYNEQFF.

This clone was detected once. The chain uses TRBV9 and TRBJ2-3; 10 bases fit TRBD2. Germline V lookup: CDR1 SGDLS, CDR2 YYNGEE. Trimming removed 3 bases from V and 6 bases from J; junction bases left unmatched: 4. This CDR3 region has 14 residues. The CDR3 DNA is TGTGCCAGCAGCGCTAGCGGGGGTGGGGATACGCAGTATTTT. Translation: CASSASGGGDTQYF.

The V call is TRBV9, the J call TRBJ2-3; D uncertain. The germline V gene has CDR1 SGDLS and CDR2 YYNGEE. The CDR3 is 12 amino acids. Trimming pared 0 bases from V and 6 bases from J, leaving 5 bases between. CDR3 protein: CASSVGLDTQYF. In DNA, the CDR3 is TGTGCCAGCAGCGTAGGGTTGGATACGCAGTATTTT.

The chain uses TRBV5-4 and TRBJ2-7; possibly TRBD2 for D (5 bases). V lost 3 bases, J lost 4 bases, and 5 bases lay in between. The CDR3 extends over 11 amino acids. Looked up from germline, CDR1 is SGHNT and CDR2 is YYREEE (reference sequence). The CDR3 DNA sequence: TGTGCCAGCAGCTCGGGATACGAGCAGTACTTC. Translated: CASSSGYEQYF.

V usage is TRBV5-1 and J usage is TRBJ2-1; D may be TRBD2 (6 bases). The CDR3 runs to 15 residues. The V gene lost 4 bases and the J gene lost 6 bases, with 17 bases spanning the gap. Per the germline V gene, CDR1 is SGHRS and CDR2 is YFSETQ. This CDR3 reads CASSLGVADTNEQFF. DNA of the CDR3: TGCGCCAGCAGCCTCGGAGTAGCGGACACCAATGAGCAGTTCTTC.

V and J are TRBV30 and TRBJ2-1; possibly TRBD2 for D (6 bases). V was pared by 5 bases and J by 6 bases, with 17 bases between. This CDR3 has 14 amino acids. Germline lookup yields CDR1 GTSNPN and CDR2 SVGIG (reference sequence). The CDR3 loop is CAWALRGGPNEQFF. In DNA, the CDR3 is TGTGCCTGGGCATTGCGGGGAGGCCCCAATGAGCAGTTCTTC.

CDR3 sequence reads: CASSLSSGVLSYEQYF. The DNA of the CDR3 is TGTGCCAGCAGTTTATCGTCAGGGGTTCTCTCCTACGAGCAGTACTTC. The V call is TRBV27, the J call TRBJ2-7; D may be TRBD1 (6 bases). The V gene's germline CDR1 is MNHEY and CDR2 SMNVEV (reference sequence). This CDR3 spans 16 amino acids. V lost 0 bases, J lost 0 bases, and 12 bases lay in between.

The chain employs TRBV19 and TRBJ2-3; 7 nucleotides agree with TRBD2. Germline CDR1 LNHDA, CDR2 SQIVND (reference sequence). The CDR3 is 15 residues long. V lost 6 bases and J lost 2; bases outside the gene matches: 8. Written as DNA, the CDR3 is TGTGCCAGTAGAAGCCTAGCGGCAACCACAGATACGCAGTATTTT. This codes for CASRSLAATTDTQYF.

The gene calls are TRBV7-6 and TRBJ2-1, with D maybe TRBD1 (5 bases). The germline CDR1 and CDR2 sequences are SGHVS and FNYEAQ. V lost 5 bases, J lost 3 bases, and 17 bases lay in between. The CDR3 covers 16 residues. The chain's CDR3 is CASSLTPTARYNEQFF. CDR3 in DNA: TGTGCCAGCAGCCTTACCCCGACAGCCCGCTACAATGAGCAGTTCTTC.

The chain combines TRBV9 with TRBJ1-2; D is perhaps TRBD1 (6 bases). The CDR3 totals 14 residues. Trimming cost V 3 bases and J 8 bases, with 17 bases left between them. Germline CDR1 is SGDLS and CDR2 is YYNGEE. The chain's CDR3 is CASSDRTSRGGYTF. CDR3 nucleotides: TGTGCCAGCAGCGACAGGACCTCCAGGGGAGGCTACACCTTC.

The rearrangement links TRBV5-1 to TRBJ2-5, with D unclear. Germline V gives CDR1 SGHRS, CDR2 YFSETQ. V shed 0 bases and J shed 11 bases, with 8 bases lying between them. CDR3 length: 11 residues. The CDR3 DNA sequence: TGCGCCAGCAGCTTGGCCCAGTTACAGTACTTC. Amino acid sequence: CASSLAQLQYF.

J is TRBJ1-5 and V is TRBV11-1; the D is unclear. Germline V gene sequence: CDR1 SGHAT, CDR2 FQDESV (reference sequence). The CDR3 has 14 amino acids. Trimming removed 5 bases at V and 6 bases at J, with 14 bases between. CDR3 sequence reads: CASSGAGFGQPQHF. The CDR3 region has the DNA TGTGCCAGCAGCGGAGCAGGTTTCGGTCAGCCCCAGCATTTT.

The chain joins TRBV30 to TRBJ2-7; 9 bases fit TRBD1. CDR1 is GTSNPN and CDR2 is SVGIG in the germline V gene (reference sequence). This CDR3 has 14 residues. V shed 0 bases, J shed 5 bases, and the junction held 5 bases outside the gene matches. CDR3 residues: CAWSVRRDRDEQYF. The CDR3 region has the DNA TGTGCCTGGAGTGTACGTAGGGACAGGGACGAGCAGTACTTC.

The chain recombines TRBV25-1 with TRBJ2-7; 8 positions agree with TRBD1. Germline V gives CDR1 MGHDK, CDR2 SYGVNS. The CDR3 sequence is 15 residues long. The junction had 9 bases not matched to a gene; V was cut back by 4 bases and J by 4 bases. CDR3 in amino acids: CASSARTGSVYEQYF. Here the CDR3 DNA reads TGTGCCAGCAGTGCCCGGACAGGGAGTGTGTACGAGCAGTACTTC.

This clone was recorded a few times. The V call is TRBV6-1, the J call TRBJ1-5, with D perhaps matching TRBD1 (5 bases). The length of the CDR3 is 17 residues. Trimming took 4 bases from V and 0 from J, leaving 16 bases between them. Germline values: CDR1 MNHNS, CDR2 SASEGT. The CDR3, as DNA: TGTGCCAGCAGTGGAGTGTCAAATGGGGGTAGCAATCAGCCCCAGCATTTT. It is translated as CASSGVSNGGSNQPQHF.

The gene calls are TRBV6-1 and TRBJ2-5; no definite D call. The germline CDR1 and CDR2 sequences are MNHNS and SASEGT. The CDR3 runs to 15 residues. Trimming shortened V by 7 bases and J by 5 bases, and 20 bases separated the two germline ends. CDR3 sequence reads: CASKVRRRPSETQYF. CDR3 sequence (DNA): TGTGCCAGCAAAGTCCGGCGGCGCCCCTCGGAGACCCAGTACTTC.

A single count supports this clone. The chain recombines TRBV10-2 with TRBJ2-7; D call uncertain. The V gene lost 5 bases and the J gene lost 9 bases, with 8 bases spanning the gap. The V gene's germline CDR1 is WSHSY and CDR2 SAAADI. This CDR3 is 10 amino acids long. CDR3 in amino acids: CASSNGVQYF. For the CDR3, the DNA is TGCGCCAGCAGTAACGGAGTGCAGTACTTC.

CDR3 nucleotide sequence: TGCGCCAGCAGCTTGGATGCTAGCGGCAGCACAGATACGCAGTATTTT. Its translation: CASSLDASGSTDTQYF. This chain links TRBV5-1 with TRBJ2-3, with 7 nucleotides matching TRBD2. Losses at the gene ends were 0 bases for V and 0 bases for J; bases not matched to a gene: 4. The CDR3 extends over 16 amino acids. CDR1 and CDR2 from the germline V gene are SGHRS and YFSETQ.